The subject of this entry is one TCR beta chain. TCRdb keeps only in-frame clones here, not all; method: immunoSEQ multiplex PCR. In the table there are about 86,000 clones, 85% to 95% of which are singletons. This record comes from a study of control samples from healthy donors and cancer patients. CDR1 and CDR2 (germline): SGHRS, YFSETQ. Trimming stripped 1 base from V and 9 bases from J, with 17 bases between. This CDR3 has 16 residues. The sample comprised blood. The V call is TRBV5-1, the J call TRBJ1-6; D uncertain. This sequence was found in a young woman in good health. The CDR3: CASSLSEGLQRSPLHF. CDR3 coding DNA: TGCGCCAGCAGCTTGTCGGAAGGGTTACAGCGTTCACCCCTCCACTTT.